This paragraph covers one T cell receptor beta chain sequence. Its target is unknown. Only CD45RO-negative cells positively selected for CCR7 counted as naive CD8 cells, so terminally differentiated effector memory CD45RA+ cells were excluded. The authors split each subset's genomic DNA evenly across several immunoSEQ plates. Using 200 ng DNA, around 30,000 T cell genomes, the sorted-subset replicate PCRs were run. The table came from immunoSEQ multiplex PCR; TCRdb's copy has only in-frame clones and leaves some out. The repertoire holds hundreds of thousands of clones, roughly 95% seen once, with about 0.11% in the top ten. The sample originates from a study of shared clonotypes between healthy human individuals. In the study overall: Donors consisted of two women and a few men between 18 and 49. Study-wide results and limits: Among donors, sharing of clonotypes was expected to be affected by sequencing depth.

J was trimmed by 2 bases and V by 1 base; bases with no gene match: 5. This CDR3 region has 16 residues. CDR1 and CDR2 from the germline V gene are MNHNS and SASEGT. This chain links TRBV6-1 with TRBJ2-3; 8 positions agree with TRBD2. Sequencing was done on a sample of naive CD8+ T cells sorted from blood. The receptor was isolated from a young woman in good health. The CDR3 sequence is CASSEGRGGYTDTQYF. DNA of the CDR3: TGTGCCAGCAGTGAAGGTCGGGGGGGATACACAGATACGCAGTATTTT.